This passage covers 25 T cell receptor beta chains from one sample sequenced in a study of T cells after somatic rescue of genetic block. Repertoires were generated with immunoSEQ multiplex PCR, while TCRdb's copy carries only in-frame clones and drops some. The sample carries about 12,000 clones, approximately 79% recorded once. Sequencing input: peripheral blood mononuclear cells (PBMCs). These TCRs come from a boy between 5 and 17 years old.

This chain joins TRBV6-4 and TRBJ2-2; no firm D call. CDR1 is MRHNA, CDR2 SNTAGT, per germline. Trimming removed 5 bases from V and 3 bases from J, with 7 bases in between. The CDR3 totals 13 residues. The CDR3 spells CASSFQDTGELFF. The CDR3 nucleotides read TGTGCCAGCAGTTTCCAGGACACCGGGGAGCTGTTTTTT.

The V call is TRBV7-6, the J call TRBJ1-6, with D possibly TRBD1 on 6 matching bases. Germline loops: CDR1 SGHVS, CDR2 FNYEAQ. Trimming took off 1 base at V and 14 bases at J, with 12 bases between the two ends. The length of the CDR3 is 13 residues. CDR3 protein: CASSLGVGGTLHF. For the CDR3, the DNA is TGTGCCAGCAGCTTAGGAGTCGGGGGCACCCTCCACTTT. Looking up the rest from reference TRBV7-6 and TRBJ1-6 gives the full variable domain: GAGVSQSPRYKVTKRGQDVALRCDPISGHVSLYWYRQALGQGPEFLTYFNYEAQQDKSGLPNDRFSAERPEGSISTLTIQRTEQRDSAMYRCASSLGVGGTLHFGNGTRLTVT.

The chain combines TRBV6-1 with TRBJ2-7; unclear D gene. Trimming stripped 6 bases from V and 4 bases from J, with 7 bases between. The V gene's germline CDR1 is MNHNS and CDR2 SASEGT. This CDR3 has 11 residues. CDR3: CASRQLYEQYF. CDR3 in DNA: TGTGCCAGCAGACAGTTGTACGAGCAGTACTTC.

V usage is TRBV7-3 and J usage is TRBJ1-2; tentatively, D is TRBD1 (5 bases). The CDR3 consists of 14 residues. With 4 bases removed from V and 14 bases from J, the gap between germline ends came to 23 bases. Per the germline V gene, CDR1 is SGHTA and CDR2 is FQGTGA. In nucleotides, the CDR3 is TGTGCCAGCAGCTCCTCGTGTGGGACTCTTTTCAAGACCTTC. Translation gives CASSSSCGTLFKTF.

The chain has TRBV28 and TRBJ1-3, with D possibly being TRBD1 (5 bases). This CDR3 region has 16 residues. V was clipped by 1 base and J by 2 bases, with 12 bases between them. Germline V gene lookup returns CDR1 MDHEN and CDR2 SYDVKM. CDR3 in DNA: TGTGCCAGCAGTTTATCACCCGGGGACCCTGGAAACACCATATATTTT. Amino acids: CASSLSPGDPGNTIYF.

This chain joins TRBV7-9 and TRBJ2-1; TRBD2 matches 9 bases. The CDR3 length is 17 residues. V trimming: 5 bases; J trimming: 2 bases; junction bases outside the gene matches: 10. From germline, CDR1 is SEHNR and CDR2 FQNEAQ (reference sequence). The CDR3 DNA sequence: TGTGCCAGCAGCCCCGGGGGTAGCGGGGGTACCTACAATGAGCAGTTCTTC. Translation: CASSPGGSGGTYNEQFF. The full variable domain, completed using reference TRBV7-9 and TRBJ2-1, is DTGVSQNPRHKITKRGQNVTFRCDPISEHNRLYWYRQTLGQGPEFLTYFQNEAQLEKSRLLSDRFSAERPKGSFSTLEIQRTEQGDSAMYLCASSPGGSGGTYNEQFFGPGTRLTVL.

The chain carries TRBV10-3 and TRBJ1-6; 10 bases map to TRBD1. V trimming: 2 bases; J trimming: 5 bases; junction bases outside the gene matches: 6. Germline V gene lookup returns CDR1 ENHRY and CDR2 SYGVKD. The CDR3 has 17 amino acids. CDR3 in DNA: TGTGCCATCAGTGAGGGGTCAGGGACAGGGGATAATTCACCCCTCCACTTT. This codes for CAISEGSGTGDNSPLHF.

The chain carries TRBV11-2 and TRBJ2-2, with 10 positions matching TRBD1. This CDR3 is built from 16 residues. Trimming at V came to 5 bases and at J to 3 bases, leaving 6 bases not matched to a gene. Per the germline V gene, CDR1 is SGHAT and CDR2 is FQNNGV. The DNA for the CDR3 is TGTGCCAGCAGCCGGGGGGACAGGGGATACACCGGGGAGCTGTTTTTT. Encoded protein: CASSRGDRGYTGELFF.

The J gene is TRBJ2-1, the V gene TRBV18; D might be TRBD2 (6 bases). This CDR3 has 17 amino acids. Germline V gene sequence: CDR1 KGHSH, CDR2 LQKENI. With 2 bases removed from V and 5 bases from J, the gap between germline ends came to 19 bases. In DNA form, the CDR3 reads TGTGCCAGCTCACCAAGACGGGAGTTCTTCCCTAACAATGAGCAGTTCTTC. Residues: CASSPRREFFPNNEQFF.

This chain links TRBV19 with TRBJ2-3; D remains unclear. This CDR3 region has 14 residues. Deletions cut 1 base from V and 6 bases from J, with 11 bases between. The germline V gene has CDR1 LNHDA and CDR2 SQIVND (reference sequence). The CDR3 bases are TGTGCCAGTAGTATAGTTGACTCAAGGGATACGCAGTATTTT. Translated, it gives CASSIVDSRDTQYF.

This sequence joins TRBV28 and TRBJ2-3, with a tentative D call TRBD2 (5 bases). Germline CDR1 is MDHEN and CDR2 is SYDVKM. Trimming took 4 bases from V and 0 from J, leaving 29 bases between them. CDR3 length: 21 residues. CDR3 DNA sequence: TGTGCCAGCAGTTCGACAAGCCTCGGGGTATTCCCCGAAACTAGCACAGATACGCAGTATTTT. This translates into CASSSTSLGVFPETSTDTQYF.

Concerning this clone itself: A read error is the likely source, as a far larger clone sits one nucleotide away. The same CDR3 also results from other DNA sequences found in this sample. The rearrangement joins TRBV2 to TRBJ2-2; D unresolved. Germline CDR1 and CDR2: SNHLY and FYNNEI. The CDR3 has 13 residues. V was shortened by 5 bases and J by 3 bases, with 7 bases between the two germline ends. The CDR3 DNA reads TGTGCCAGCAGTTTCCAAGACACCGGGGAGCTGTTTTTT. Translating gives CASSFQDTGELFF.

The chain joins TRBV19 to TRBJ2-7, with unresolved D. V was trimmed by 10 bases and J by 0 bases, leaving 16 bases between them. The CDR3 runs 14 residues. CDR1 and CDR2 from the germline V gene are LNHDA and SQIVND (reference sequence). In DNA form, the CDR3 reads TGTGCCACCTCCCAGCAGCTGAGCTCCTACGAGCAGTACTTC. Its translation: CATSQQLSSYEQYF.

The chain employs TRBV9 and TRBJ2-6, with a weak D call TRBD1 (6 bases). This CDR3 region has 17 residues. The germline V gene encodes CDR1 SGDLS and CDR2 YYNGEE. V lost 0 bases to trimming and J lost 2 bases, with 12 bases between them. CDR3 sequence reads: CASSVGPGDAGANVLTF. The CDR3 DNA follows: TGTGCCAGCAGCGTAGGTCCAGGGGACGCTGGGGCCAACGTCCTGACTTTC.

The genes are TRBV6-1 and TRBJ1-1; TRBD1 is a possible D gene (6 bases). CDR1 is MNHNS, CDR2 SASEGT, per germline. CDR3 length: 14 residues. The V end was cut by 1 base, the J end by 5 bases, with 11 bases between. CDR3 DNA sequence: TGTGCCAGCAGTGAAGTAGGGGGGTTTACTGAAGCTTTCTTT. Protein sequence: CASSEVGGFTEAFF.

The chain carries TRBV10-1 and TRBJ2-7, with TRBD2 matching over 8 bases. This CDR3 contains 14 residues. Trimming at V came to 10 bases and at J to 6 bases, leaving 14 bases not matched to a gene. Germline values: CDR1 WNHNN, CDR2 SYGVQD (reference sequence). In DNA, the CDR3 is TGCGCCACCTCTCCGAGGACGGGAGGGCGCGAGCAGTACTTC. It encodes CATSPRTGGREQYF.

To note about this clone: Other nucleotide sequences in the sample specify the same CDR3. This sequence joins TRBV5-6 and TRBJ2-7; D gene unclear. Trimming removed 2 bases at V and 3 bases at J, with 6 bases between. The CDR3 runs to 12 residues. CDR1 and CDR2 from the germline V gene are SGHDT and YYEEEE. The CDR3 spells CASSLDIYEQYF. The CDR3 DNA follows: TGTGCCAGCAGCTTAGACATCTACGAGCAGTACTTC.

J is TRBJ1-2 and V is TRBV5-6; the D is unclear. Trimming cost V 2 bases and J 7 bases, with 12 bases left between them. Germline V gene data show CDR1 as SGHDT and CDR2 as YYEEEE. The length of the CDR3 is 13 residues. The chain's CDR3 is CASSLGRLGGYTF. The CDR3, as DNA: TGTGCCAGCAGCTTAGGTCGGTTGGGTGGCTACACCTTC.

This clone was picked up one time. The J gene is TRBJ2-1, the V gene TRBV19; 10 positions match TRBD2. CDR1 LNHDA and CDR2 SQIVND come from the germline V gene (reference sequence). The V gene end was trimmed by 3 bases and the J gene end by 6 bases; junction bases not matched to a gene: 8. The CDR3 extends over 16 amino acids. CDR3: CASSILRTSGFNEQFF. In nucleotides, the CDR3 is TGTGCCAGTAGTATTTTGAGGACTAGCGGATTCAATGAGCAGTTCTTC.

The genes are TRBV29-1 and TRBJ2-7, with 9 bases lining up with TRBD1. V gave up 6 bases and J gave up 4 bases; unmatched junction bases: 10. The CDR3 has 14 residues. CDR1 SQVTM and CDR2 ANQGSEA come from the germline V gene. CDR3 region: CSVRPGQGRYEQYF. The CDR3 DNA is TGCAGCGTGCGCCCGGGACAGGGAAGATACGAGCAGTACTTC.

V and J are TRBV18 and TRBJ2-1; TRBD1 aligns across 10 bases. The CDR3 extends over 15 amino acids. CDR1 and CDR2 from the germline V gene are KGHSH and LQKENI. The J segment lost 6 bases and the V segment lost 3 bases, leaving 5 bases of the junction unmatched. The CDR3 nucleotides are TGTGCCAGCTCACCCCGGACAGGGGGACCCAATGAGCAGTTCTTC. Amino acids: CASSPRTGGPNEQFF. The full variable domain, completed using reference TRBV18 and TRBJ2-1, is NAGVMQNPRHLVRRRGQEARLRCSPMKGHSHVYWYRQLPEEGLKFMVYLQKENIIDESGMPKERFSAEFPKEGPSILRIQQVVRGDSAAYFCASSPRTGGPNEQFFGPGTRLTVL.

The chain employs TRBV5-1 and TRBJ2-3; the match to TRBD2 covers 12 bases. V dropped 4 bases and J dropped 0; count of bases not matched to a gene: 3. Germline assignment: CDR1 SGHRS and CDR2 YFSETQ. CDR3 length: 16 amino acids. In nucleotides, the CDR3 is TGCGCCAGCAGCGCGGGACTAGCGGGTAGCACAGATACGCAGTATTTT. Translating gives CASSAGLAGSTDTQYF.

The V call is TRBV30, the J call TRBJ2-7; the D gene is possibly TRBD2 (6 bases). Germline CDR1 reads GTSNPN; CDR2 reads SVGIG (reference sequence). Trimming left V 2 bases short and J 2 bases short, with 13 bases between. The CDR3 is made up of 14 amino acids. CDR3 in amino acids: CAWSRRGAPYEQYF. The CDR3 bases are TGTGCCTGGAGTCGGCGGGGCGCTCCCTACGAGCAGTACTTC.

The chain couples TRBV19 to TRBJ2-7; no clear D. The CDR3 loop spans 15 amino acids. The germline CDR1 and CDR2 sequences are LNHDA and SQIVND (reference sequence). Trimming took off 3 bases at V and 2 bases at J, with 14 bases between the two ends. CDR3 region: CASSIRWTVTYEQYF. The DNA for the CDR3 is TGTGCCAGTAGTATCCGTTGGACGGTCACCTACGAGCAGTACTTC.

The chain employs TRBV6-1 and TRBJ2-7, with 9 bases fitting TRBD1. With V trimmed by 6 bases and J by 2 bases, 5 bases remained unmatched. Germline V gives CDR1 MNHNS, CDR2 SASEGT. CDR3 length equals 14 residues. This chain's CDR3 is CASRRDRAPYEQYF. The CDR3 DNA reads as TGTGCCAGCAGACGGGACAGGGCCCCCTACGAGCAGTACTTC.